These 8 T cell receptor beta chains were sequenced from one sample in a study of cytomegalovirus exposure and HLA in healthy donors. PCR amplification relied on 60 Vbeta primers (plus 13 Jbeta primers). TCRdb keeps only in-frame clones here, not all; method: immunoSEQ multiplex PCR. The data hold more than 110,000 clones, with roughly 80% observed a single time. Sequencing was performed on PBMCs. These receptors all come from a female donor in good health and CMV-seronegative.

This clone was seen many times. The chain links TRBV5-1 to TRBJ1-6; D may be TRBD1 (5 bases). CDR3 size: 14 residues. With 1 base removed from V and 8 bases from J, the gap between germline ends came to 10 bases. The germline V gene has CDR1 SGHRS and CDR2 YFSETQ. CDR3 sequence (DNA): TGCGCCAGCAGCTTGACAGGAAAGTATTCACCCCTCCACTTT. Translating gives CASSLTGKYSPLHF.

The chain recombines TRBV5-4 with TRBJ2-3, with TRBD1 identical over 7 bases. V shed 4 bases, J shed 1 base, and the junction held 6 bases outside the gene matches. The germline gives CDR1 SGHNT, CDR2 YYREEE (reference sequence). This CDR3 is 15 amino acids long. CDR3 sequence (DNA): TGTGCCAGCAGCCTCAGGGGGACAGGCACAGATACGCAGTATTTT. It yields the protein CASSLRGTGTDTQYF. Supplemented by reference TRBV5-4 and TRBJ2-3, the full variable domain reads ETGVTQSPTHLIKTRGQQVTLRCSSQSGHNTVSWYQQALGQGPQFIFQYYREEENGRGNFPPRFSGLQFPNYSSELNVNALELDDSALYLCASSLRGTGTDTQYFGPGTRLTVL.

Here the CDR3 reads CATSQQSSGNTIYF. In nucleotides, the CDR3 is TGTGCCACATCTCAACAGAGCTCTGGAAACACCATATATTTT. The V call is TRBV19, the J call TRBJ1-3; D uncertain. Germline assignment: CDR1 LNHDA and CDR2 SQIVND (reference sequence). CDR3 length: 14 amino acids. The ends were cut back, 10 bases at V and 0 bases at J, with 13 bases in the middle.

The chain recombines TRBV5-1 with TRBJ1-3, with a possible D match to TRBD1 (6 bases). V was trimmed by 0 bases and J by 3 bases, leaving 13 bases between them. The CDR3 spans 16 residues. Germline assignment: CDR1 SGHRS and CDR2 YFSETQ. CDR3 DNA sequence: TGCGCCAGCAGCTTGGCCGGTGGGGGCCATGGAAACACCATATATTTT. Protein: CASSLAGGGHGNTIYF.

The V and J genes are TRBV6-1 and TRBJ1-1; D is uncertain. V lost 2 bases, J lost 0 bases, and 7 bases lay in between. This CDR3 is 14 amino acids long. The germline V gene encodes CDR1 MNHNS and CDR2 SASEGT. CDR3 sequence: CASSEPRVNTEAFF. The CDR3 region has the DNA TGTGCCAGCAGTGAACCCCGGGTGAACACTGAAGCTTTCTTT.

CDR3 DNA sequence: TGTGCCATCAGTGAGTCGCGATTCCTTTCTCACGGCAATGAGCAGTTCTTC. It yields the protein CAISESRFLSHGNEQFF. This chain uses TRBV10-3 with TRBJ2-1; unclear D gene. Germline V lookup: CDR1 ENHRY, CDR2 SYGVKD. The CDR3 runs to 17 residues. V was cut by 0 bases and J by 6 bases, with 18 bases left in between.

DNA for the CDR3: TGCGCCAGCAGCCAAATCCTTCTAGCCAAAAACATTCAGTACTTC. It codes for CASSQILLAKNIQYF. The rearrangement joins TRBV4-1 to TRBJ2-4; D is unresolved. The germline V gene has CDR1 MGHRA and CDR2 YSYEKL. The CDR3 length is 15 residues. V was shortened by 2 bases and J by 0 bases, with 8 bases between the two germline ends.

The rearrangement joins TRBV29-1 to TRBJ1-1; TRBD1 might be the D (5 bases). Germline CDR1 is SQVTM and CDR2 is ANQGSEA. The CDR3 totals 15 residues. Trimming removed 4 bases from V and 0 bases from J, with 15 bases in between. Written as DNA, the CDR3 is TGCAGCGTTGTGAGGGCAGGGAGGATGAACACTGAAGCTTTCTTT. This gives the protein CSVVRAGRMNTEAFF.